Here is one T cell receptor beta chain with its context. Its antigen is undetermined. Indicated treatment: around 19 received Ad26.COV2.S at low or high dose, single or two shots; five or six received placebo; per-sample allocation not given. After the first vaccine or placebo injection, samples were drawn on day 63. Profiling relied on immunoSEQ multiplex PCR, and the TCRdb table lists in-frame clones only, not all of them. The sample shows a few hundred thousand clones, around 89% of them seen only once. This record belongs to a study of Ad26.COV2.S vaccination and SARS-CoV-2 variants. The overall study: Participants got Ad26.COV2.S intramuscularly, once or twice 56 days apart. General study points: It was found that vaccine and placebo recipients had similar non-spike TCR breadth. Total responses of T cells may have been underestimated by the analyses of TCR breadth and depth.

The sample in question was peripheral blood, obtained in a trial of Ad26.COV2.S vaccine versus placebo. The receptor's source is a person between 18 and 65 years old who received the Ad26.COV2.S COVID-19 vaccine or a placebo.

The CDR3 nucleotides read TGCGCCAGCAGCTTGACGGGGAGCACAGATACGCAGTATTTT. As protein: CASSLTGSTDTQYF. The V gene is TRBV5-1, the J gene TRBJ2-3; possibly TRBD2 for D (5 bases). The V gene lost 1 base and the J gene lost 0 bases, with 6 bases spanning the gap. The CDR3 is 14 residues long. CDR1 and CDR2 (germline): SGHRS, YFSETQ.